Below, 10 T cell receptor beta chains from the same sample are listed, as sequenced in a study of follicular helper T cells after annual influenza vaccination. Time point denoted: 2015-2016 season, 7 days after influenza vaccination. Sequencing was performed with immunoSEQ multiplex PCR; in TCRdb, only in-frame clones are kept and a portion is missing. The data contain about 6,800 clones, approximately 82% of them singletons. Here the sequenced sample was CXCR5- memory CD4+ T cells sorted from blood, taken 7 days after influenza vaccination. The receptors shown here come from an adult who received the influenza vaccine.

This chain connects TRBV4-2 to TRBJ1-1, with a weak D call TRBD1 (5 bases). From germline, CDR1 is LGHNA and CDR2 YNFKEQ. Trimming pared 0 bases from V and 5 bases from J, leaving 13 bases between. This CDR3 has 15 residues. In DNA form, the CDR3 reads TGTGCCAGCAGCCAAGATAGGGGCCGGAGGACTGAAGCTTTCTTT. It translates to CASSQDRGRRTEAFF.

The CDR3 DNA sequence: TGTGCCAGTAGTATCGGACAGGGAGGAACAGATACGCAGTATTTT. Its protein is CASSIGQGGTDTQYF. This chain links TRBV19 with TRBJ2-3; 8 bases match TRBD1. There are 15 residues in the CDR3. In germline, CDR1 is LNHDA, CDR2 SQIVND (reference sequence). The V gene end was trimmed by 3 bases and the J gene end by 3 bases; junction bases not matched to a gene: 5.

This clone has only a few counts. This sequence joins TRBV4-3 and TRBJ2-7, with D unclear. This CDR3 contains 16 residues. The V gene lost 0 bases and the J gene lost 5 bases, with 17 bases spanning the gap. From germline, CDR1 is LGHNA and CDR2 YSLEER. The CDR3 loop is CASSQDLIRPRDEQYF. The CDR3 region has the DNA TGCGCCAGCAGCCAAGATCTAATAAGGCCTCGAGACGAGCAGTACTTC.

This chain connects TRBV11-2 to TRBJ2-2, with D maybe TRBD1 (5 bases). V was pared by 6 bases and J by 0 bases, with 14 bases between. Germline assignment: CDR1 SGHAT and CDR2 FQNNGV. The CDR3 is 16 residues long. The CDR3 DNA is TGTGCCAGCAGGATCCTTAGGGGCCCGAACACCGGGGAGCTGTTTTTT. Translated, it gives CASRILRGPNTGELFF. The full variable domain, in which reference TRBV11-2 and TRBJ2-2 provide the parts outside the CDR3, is EAGVAQSPRYKIIEKRQSVAFWCNPISGHATLYWYQQILGQGPKLLIQFQNNGVVDDSQLPKDRFSAERLKGVDSTLKIQPAKLEDSAVYLCASRILRGPNTGELFFGEGSRLTVL.

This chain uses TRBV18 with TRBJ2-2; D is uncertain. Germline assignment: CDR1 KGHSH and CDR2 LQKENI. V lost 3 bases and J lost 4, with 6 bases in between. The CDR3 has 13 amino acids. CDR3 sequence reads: CASSPEGTGELFF. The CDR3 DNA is TGTGCCAGCTCACCCGAAGGCACCGGGGAGCTGTTTTTT.

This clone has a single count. The CDR3 reads CASSPSGDTQYF. The CDR3 region has the DNA TGTGCCAGCTCACCTTCGGGAGATACGCAGTATTTT. V is TRBV18 and J is TRBJ2-3; D not certain. The germline V and J ends were trimmed by 3 bases and 5 bases, with 6 bases remaining between them. CDR1 and CDR2 from the germline V gene are KGHSH and LQKENI. The CDR3 consists of 12 residues.

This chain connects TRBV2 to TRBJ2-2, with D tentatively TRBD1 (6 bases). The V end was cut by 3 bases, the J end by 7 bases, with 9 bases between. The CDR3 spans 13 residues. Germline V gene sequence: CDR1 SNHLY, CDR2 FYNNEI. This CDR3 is CASSDRGGGELFF. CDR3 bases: TGTGCCAGCAGTGACAGGGGTGGCGGGGAGCTGTTTTTT.

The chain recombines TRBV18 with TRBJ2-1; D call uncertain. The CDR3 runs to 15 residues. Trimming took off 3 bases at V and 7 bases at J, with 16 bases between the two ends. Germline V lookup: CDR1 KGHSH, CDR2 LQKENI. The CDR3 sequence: CASSPETQPINEQFF. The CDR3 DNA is TGTGCCAGCTCACCTGAAACCCAACCGATTAATGAGCAGTTCTTC.

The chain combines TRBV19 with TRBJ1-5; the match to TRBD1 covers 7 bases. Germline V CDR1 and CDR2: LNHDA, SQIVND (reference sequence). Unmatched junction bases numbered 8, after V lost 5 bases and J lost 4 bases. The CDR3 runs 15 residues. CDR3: CASSLTGTDNQPQHF. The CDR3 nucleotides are TGTGCCAGTAGTCTGACCGGGACAGATAATCAGCCCCAGCATTTT. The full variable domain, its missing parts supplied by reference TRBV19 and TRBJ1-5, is DGGITQSPKYLFRKEGQNVTLSCEQNLNHDAMYWYRQDPGQGLRLIYYSQIVNDFQKGDIAEGYSVSREKKESFPLTVTSAQKNPTAFYLCASSLTGTDNQPQHFGDGTRLSIL.

The CDR3: CASSPGHNIQYF. CDR3 DNA: TGTGCCAGCTCACCAGGACATAACATTCAGTACTTC. The chain combines TRBV18 with TRBJ2-4; maybe TRBD1 (5 bases). Per germline, CDR1 KGHSH and CDR2 LQKENI. The CDR3 is 12 residues long. V gave up 2 bases and J gave up 7 bases, with 6 bases separating them.